This T cell receptor (beta chain) was sequenced during a study of cytomegalovirus exposure and HLA in healthy donors. Whole-study context: In an earlier analysis, 90 million to 130 million unique TCR beta sequences were found from 150 million to 200 million T cells.

Concerning this clone: Antigen: not known.

PCR primers comprised 60 Vbeta and 13 Jbeta primers. Using immunoSEQ multiplex PCR, the repertoire was profiled, and TCRdb retains in-frame clones only, with some absent. The repertoire holds some 190,000 clones, with over 80% as singletons. Study-level results: A later examination showed that TCR association rates differed by HLA locus, with DRB1 most and HLA-C fewest. Both high specificity and high sensitivity reportedly marked the classifier's diagnosis of cytomegalovirus status.

Trimming removed 2 bases from V and 7 bases from J, with 12 bases in between. The CDR3 loop spans 13 amino acids. The germline V gene encodes CDR1 SQVTM and CDR2 ANQGSEA. V is TRBV29-1 and J is TRBJ2-1; TRBD1 is a possible D gene (5 bases). The sequenced sample consisted of PBMCs. The receptor comes from a man under 40 in good health and CMV-seronegative. The CDR3 bases are TGCAGCGTTGAATATAGCAGGGTAAATGAGCAGTTCTTC. Translation gives CSVEYSRVNEQFF.